This T cell receptor beta chain emerged from a study of long-term antiretroviral therapy in people with HIV. Study results and caveats: The study lacked data on ART adherence, viral resistance or therapy changes.

Run at survey level, the immunoSEQ assay was version v3.0. Produced via immunoSEQ multiplex PCR; TCRdb's table is partial and in-frame only. In the table there are about 20,000 clones, under 90% of which are singletons. Notes on this clone: Its antigen is unidentified.

V dropped 4 bases and J dropped 4 bases, with 11 bases sitting between them. CDR3 length: 14 amino acids. Germline loops: CDR1 SGHTA, CDR2 FQGNSA. V and J are TRBV7-2 and TRBJ2-1; tentative D call: TRBD2 (6 bases). The sequence derives from a woman aged 25 to 45 with HIV. Source: unsorted PBMCs, taken 1.8 years before starting antiretroviral therapy. The CDR3 is CASSWGVDYNEQFF. In nucleotides, the CDR3 is TGTGCCAGCAGCTGGGGGGTAGATTACAATGAGCAGTTCTTC.